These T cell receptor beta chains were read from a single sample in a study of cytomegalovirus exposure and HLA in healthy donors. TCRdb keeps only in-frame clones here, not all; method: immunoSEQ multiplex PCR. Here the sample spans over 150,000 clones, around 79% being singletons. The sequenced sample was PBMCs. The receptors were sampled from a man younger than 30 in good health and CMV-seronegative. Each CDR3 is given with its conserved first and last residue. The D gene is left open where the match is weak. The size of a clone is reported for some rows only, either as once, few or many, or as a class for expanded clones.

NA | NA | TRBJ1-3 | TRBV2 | CASSLDRNTIYF | TGTGCCAGCAGCCTTGACAGAAACACCATATATTTT
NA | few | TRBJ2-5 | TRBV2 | CASKLTQTQYF | TGTGCCAGCAAATTGACTCAGACCCAGTACTTC
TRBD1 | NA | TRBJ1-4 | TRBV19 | CASSRGQGGEKLFF | TGTGCCAGTAGTAGGGGACAGGGGGGCGAAAAACTGTTTTTT
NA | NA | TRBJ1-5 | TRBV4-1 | CASSQGGGRGNQPQHF | TGCGCCAGCAGCCAAGGGGGAGGCCGCGGCAATCAGCCCCAGCATTTT
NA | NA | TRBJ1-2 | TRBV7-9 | CSSTTPLARGGYTF | TGTTCCAGCACCACCCCTTTAGCCCGTGGGGGCTACACCTTC
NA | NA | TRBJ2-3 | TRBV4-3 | CASSQDPKRADTQYF | TGCGCCAGCAGCCAAGATCCTAAGCGGGCAGATACGCAGTATTTT
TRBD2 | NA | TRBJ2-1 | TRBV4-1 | CASSQLSGRRSHEQFF | TGCGCCAGCAGCCAACTAAGCGGGAGGCGGTCCCATGAGCAGTTCTTC
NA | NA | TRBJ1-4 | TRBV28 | CASRAGVEKLFF | TGTGCCAGCCGCGCGGGGGTGGAAAAACTGTTTTTT
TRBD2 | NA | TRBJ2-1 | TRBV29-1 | CSVGGEGGGAYNEQFF | TGCAGCGTGGGGGGGGAGGGTGGAGGAGCCTACAATGAGCAGTTCTTC
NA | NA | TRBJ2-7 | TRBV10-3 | CAISGDQTGAYEQYF | TGTGCCATCAGTGGCGACCAAACTGGAGCCTACGAGCAGTACTTC
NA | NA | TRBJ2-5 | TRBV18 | CASSPRGETQYF | TGTGCCAGCTCACCTAGGGGAGAGACCCAGTACTTC
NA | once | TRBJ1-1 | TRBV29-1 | CSAHRVQNTEAFF | TGCAGCGCACACAGGGTGCAAAACACTGAAGCTTTCTTT
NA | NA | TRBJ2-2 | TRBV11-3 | CASSRNTGELFF | TGTGCCAGCAGCCGTAACACCGGGGAGCTGTTTTTT
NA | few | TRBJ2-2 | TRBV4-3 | CASSQDSVTGELFF | TGCGCCAGCAGCCAAGATTCGGTGACCGGGGAGCTGTTTTTT
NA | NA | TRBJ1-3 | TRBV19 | CASSPAGGSGNTIYF | TGTGCCAGTAGTCCCGCGGGGGGCTCTGGAAACACCATATATTTT
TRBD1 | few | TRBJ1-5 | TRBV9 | CASSVGQENQPQHF | TGTGCCAGCAGCGTGGGACAGGAGAATCAGCCCCAGCATTTT
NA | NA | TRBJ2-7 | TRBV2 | CASSDLASYEQYF | TGTGCCAGCAGTGATCTAGCCTCCTACGAGCAGTACTTC
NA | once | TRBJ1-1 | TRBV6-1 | CASSSPGRGRTEAFF | TGTGCCAGCAGTTCCCCAGGCAGGGGAAGAACTGAAGCTTTCTTT
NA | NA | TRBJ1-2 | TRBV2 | CASSELSGNYGYTF | TGTGCCAGCAGTGAACTGTCAGGCAACTATGGCTACACCTTC
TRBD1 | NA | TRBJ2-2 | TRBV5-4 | CASGPTTRQGAGGELFF | TGTGCCAGCGGCCCCACTACGCGACAGGGGGCGGGCGGGGAGCTGTTTTTT
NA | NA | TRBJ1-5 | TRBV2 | CASSSHRSNQPQHF | TGTGCCAGCAGTTCCCATAGAAGCAATCAGCCCCAGCATTTT
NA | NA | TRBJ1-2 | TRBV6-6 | CASSYSSGGYTF | TGTGCCAGCAGTTACTCGAGCGGTGGCTACACCTTC
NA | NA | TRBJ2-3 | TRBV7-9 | CASSLESSADTQYF | TGTGCCAGCAGCTTAGAGTCTAGCGCAGATACGCAGTATTTT
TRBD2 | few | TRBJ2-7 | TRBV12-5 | CASGLGGGRYEQYF | TGTGCTAGTGGTCTGGGGGGGGGTAGGTACGAGCAGTACTTC
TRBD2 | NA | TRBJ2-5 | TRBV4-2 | CASSPLGTSGSTETQYF | TGTGCCAGCAGCCCACTCGGGACTAGCGGGAGTACGGAGACCCAGTACTTC
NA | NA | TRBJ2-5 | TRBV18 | CASSPSGLGGQETQYF | TGTGCCAGCTCACCATCGGGTCTGGGGGGCCAAGAGACCCAGTACTTC
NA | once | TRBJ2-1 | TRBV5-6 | CASSTPQGWGYNEQFF | TGTGCCAGCAGCACTCCACAGGGATGGGGATACAATGAGCAGTTCTTC
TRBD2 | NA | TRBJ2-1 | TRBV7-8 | CASSLGPGTSGTSSYNEQFF | TGTGCCAGCAGCTTAGGCCCCGGGACTAGCGGGACTAGCTCCTACAATGAGCAGTTCTTC
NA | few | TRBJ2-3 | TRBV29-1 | CSVERSSRTDTQYF | TGCAGCGTTGAGCGGAGTAGCCGAACAGATACGCAGTATTTT
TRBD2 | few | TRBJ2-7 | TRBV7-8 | CASSLGASGSYEQYF | TGTGCCAGCAGCTTAGGGGCTAGCGGGAGCTACGAGCAGTACTTC
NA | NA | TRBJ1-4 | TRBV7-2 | CASSWRYGEKLFF | TGTGCCAGCAGCTGGCGGTACGGTGAAAAACTGTTTTTT
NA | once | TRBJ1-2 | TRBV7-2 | CASSLVRHGYTF | TGTGCCAGCAGCTTAGTCAGGCATGGCTACACCTTC
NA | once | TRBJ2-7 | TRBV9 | CASSVGASVSYEQYF | TGTGCCAGCAGCGTAGGGGCTAGCGTCTCCTACGAGCAGTACTTC
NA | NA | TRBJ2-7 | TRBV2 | CASRVYLYEQYF | TGTGCCAGCCGCGTTTACCTCTACGAGCAGTACTTC
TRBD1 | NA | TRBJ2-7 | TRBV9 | CASSRTGESYEQYF | TGTGCCAGCAGCCGGACAGGGGAGTCCTACGAGCAGTACTTC
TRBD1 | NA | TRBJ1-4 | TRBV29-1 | CSVEGGQGAAKLFF | TGCAGCGTTGAGGGCGGGCAGGGGGCAGCAAAACTGTTTTTT
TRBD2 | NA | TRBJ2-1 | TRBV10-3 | CAARTSGMGNEQFF | TGTGCCGCGAGGACTAGCGGGATGGGCAATGAGCAGTTCTTC
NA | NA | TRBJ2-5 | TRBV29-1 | CSGAVDGNLQETQYF | TGCAGCGGAGCTGTGGACGGGAACCTACAAGAGACCCAGTACTTC
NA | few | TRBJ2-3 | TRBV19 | CASSIGKETDTQYF | TGTGCCAGTAGTATAGGCAAGGAGACAGATACGCAGTATTTT
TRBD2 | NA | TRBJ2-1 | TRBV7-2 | CASSLLAGGPGGNEQFF | TGTGCCAGCAGCTTGCTAGCGGGAGGGCCGGGTGGCAATGAGCAGTTCTTC
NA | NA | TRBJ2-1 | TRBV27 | CAIFSGLNNEQFF | TGTGCCATCTTTTCTGGACTGAACAATGAGCAGTTCTTC